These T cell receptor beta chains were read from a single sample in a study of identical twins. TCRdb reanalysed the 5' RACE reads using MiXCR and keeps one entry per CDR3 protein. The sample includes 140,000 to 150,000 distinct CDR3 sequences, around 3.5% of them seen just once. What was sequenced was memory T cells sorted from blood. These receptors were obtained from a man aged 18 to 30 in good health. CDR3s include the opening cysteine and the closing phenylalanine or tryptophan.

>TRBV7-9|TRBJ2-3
CASSLALRGMGTDTQYF
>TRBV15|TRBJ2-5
CATSRGPGQQETQYF
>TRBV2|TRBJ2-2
CASRDPGELFF
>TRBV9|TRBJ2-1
CASSVLSGAYSYNEQFF
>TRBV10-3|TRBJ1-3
CAISELGTGVGNTIYF
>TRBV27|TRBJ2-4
CASSLRGFSGTSGFPKNIQYF
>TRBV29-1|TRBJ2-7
CSALSSYEQYF
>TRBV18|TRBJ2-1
CASSNGRGGSSSYNEQFF
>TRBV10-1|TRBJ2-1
CASSDATSNLNEQFF
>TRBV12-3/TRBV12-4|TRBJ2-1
CASSGGTSGSPHSYNEQFF
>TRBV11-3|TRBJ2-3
CASGHGNTQYF
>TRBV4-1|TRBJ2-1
CASSHAASGRVEQFF
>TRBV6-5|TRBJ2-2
CASSSGTATGELFF
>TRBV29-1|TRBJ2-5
CSVDPRHQYQETQYF
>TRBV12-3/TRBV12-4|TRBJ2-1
CASSQGLQTTGGEFF
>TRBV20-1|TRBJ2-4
CSASRDYQIQNIQYF
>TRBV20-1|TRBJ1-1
CSQGKRDTEAFF
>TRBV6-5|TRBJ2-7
CASRDNYEQYF
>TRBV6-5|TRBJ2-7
CASSSPRDEQYF
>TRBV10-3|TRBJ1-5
CAISEQGTGSSQHF
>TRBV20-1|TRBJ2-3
CSAQPPRMDTQYF
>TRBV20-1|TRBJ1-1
CSANSRRTEAFF
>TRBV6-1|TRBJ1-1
CASSEGVGAFF
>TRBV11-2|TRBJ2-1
CASRRNRGRGNEQFF
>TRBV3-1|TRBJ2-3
CASSQASGPRRDTQYF
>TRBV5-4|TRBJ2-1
CASSPTKREQFF
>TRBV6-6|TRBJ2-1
CAASWDSKFF
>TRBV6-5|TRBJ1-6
CASSSTVPGQGGNSPLHF
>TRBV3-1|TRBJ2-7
CASQWAGSAGEQYF
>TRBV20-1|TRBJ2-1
CSARDNEQFF
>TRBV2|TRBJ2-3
CARDGLGVHRADTQYF
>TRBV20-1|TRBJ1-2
CSVEVYYGYTF
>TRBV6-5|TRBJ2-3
CAASSTDTQYF
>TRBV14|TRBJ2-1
CASSPLAGENEQFF
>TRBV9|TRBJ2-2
CASSVDWITNAGELFF
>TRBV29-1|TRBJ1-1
CSATTGFNTEAFF
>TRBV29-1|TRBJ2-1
CSGVWTRLFDEQFF
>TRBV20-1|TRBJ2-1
CSAHRDRDNEQFF
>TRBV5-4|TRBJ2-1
CASSKGTSASYNEQFF
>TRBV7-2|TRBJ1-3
CASSGDSGNTIYF